The present TCR beta chain was sequenced within a study of T cell clonotyping in hematopoietic cell transplantation. Assay used: immunoSEQ multiplex PCR; TCRdb lists only in-frame clones, some missing. The repertoire holds just under 20,000 clones, with around 85% as singletons. Sequenced material: peripheral blood mononuclear cells. This sequence was found in a man aged 60 to 75 in good health. Some clones in this sample may be carry-over from other donors' samples.

The DNA of the CDR3 is TGTGCCAGCAGACGACAGGGCGGGAACACTGAAGCTTTCTTT. Translating it yields CASRRQGGNTEAFF. The chain links TRBV27 to TRBJ1-1; 7 bases agree with TRBD1. V gave up 6 bases and J gave up 1 base; unmatched junction bases: 5. Germline-derived CDR1 and CDR2 are MNHEY and SMNVEV (reference sequence). The CDR3 has 14 residues.